This TCR beta chain was sequenced during a study of blood T cell repertoires in COVID-19. Study information: Whether acute or convalescent, the COVID-19 samples came from the United States, Italy and Spain. The cDNA or gDNA used as material had been derived from T cells, B-cell-depleted T cells, or PBMCs.

CDR3 length equals 15 residues. The V gene end was trimmed by 6 bases and the J gene end by 8 bases; junction bases not matched to a gene: 10. Germline lookup yields CDR1 KGHSH and CDR2 LQKENI. How the authors handled the data: Researchers report that nucleated cell counts were estimated from reference gene primer amplification. This table comes from immunoSEQ multiplex PCR, and its TCRdb copy is limited to in-frame clones, with some not included. V, J and clone size reflect that table, while D and trimming were determined from the DNA. Here the sample spans about 87,000 clones, 60% to 80% being singletons.

Sequencing used peripheral blood. The V call is TRBV18, the J call TRBJ1-4, with 9 nucleotides matching TRBD1. The sequence was collected from a woman in her forties or fifties with acute or convalescent COVID-19. The CDR3 DNA follows: TGTGCCAGCTCTCAAGGACAGGGGAGTGGGGAAAAACTGTTTTTT. It specifies CASSQGQGSGEKLFF.